These 11 T cell receptor beta chains were all obtained from the same sample, sequenced in a study of cytomegalovirus exposure and HLA in healthy donors. Primers included in the PCR were 60 Vbeta and 13 Jbeta primers. Data came from immunoSEQ multiplex PCR; TCRdb stores just in-frame clones and leaves some out. The data contain about 210,000 clones, over 75% of them singletons. The specimen was PBMCs. The receptors come from a woman aged 50 to 60 in good health and CMV-seropositive.

This clone was detected once. The V gene is TRBV27, the J gene TRBJ2-5; D may be TRBD1 (6 bases). CDR1 and CDR2 from the germline V gene are MNHEY and SMNVEV (reference sequence). The V and J ends lost 6 bases and 2 bases respectively, with 13 bases between them. CDR3 size: 14 residues. CDR3: CASSRFTGQETQYF. In nucleotides, the CDR3 is TGTGCCAGCAGCCGATTCACAGGGCAAGAGACCCAGTACTTC.

In its sample, this clone was seen a few times. A read error may account for a junction end that differs from germline. The chain combines TRBV7-9 with TRBJ1-2; D gene uncertain. This CDR3 contains 12 residues. Germline CDR1 and CDR2: SEHNR and FQNEAQ (reference sequence). CDR3 residues: CSSSANKHGYTF. The CDR3 DNA reads TGTTCCAGCAGTGCAAACAAACATGGCTACACCTTC.

This clone has just a few counts. The CDR3 loop is CASSFTASRGSEQYF. CDR3 sequence (DNA): TGCGCCAGCAGCTTCACCGCGAGTCGAGGATCCGAGCAGTACTTC. The chain carries TRBV5-1 and TRBJ2-7; D ambiguous. Looked up from germline, CDR1 is SGHRS and CDR2 is YFSETQ. The CDR3 sequence is 15 residues long. V shed 2 bases and J shed 6 bases, with 18 bases lying between them. The whole variable domain, filled in from reference TRBV5-1 and TRBJ2-7, reads KAGVTQTPRYLIKTRGQQVTLSCSPISGHRSVSWYQQTPGQGLQFLFEYFSETQRNKGNFPGRFSGRQFSNSRSEMNVSTLELGDSALYLCASSFTASRGSEQYFGPGTRLTVT.

V and J are TRBV27 and TRBJ2-7, with D maybe TRBD2 (5 bases). Germline lookup yields CDR1 MNHEY and CDR2 SMNVEV (reference sequence). Trimming pared 7 bases from V and 1 base from J, leaving 14 bases between. The CDR3 consists of 14 residues. The CDR3 sequence is CASKRVSGSYEQYF. Here the CDR3 DNA reads TGTGCCAGCAAGAGGGTCAGTGGGTCCTACGAGCAGTACTTC.

This clone has just one count. The chain recombines TRBV19 with TRBJ1-2; D not certain. The germline V gene has CDR1 LNHDA and CDR2 SQIVND (reference sequence). V lost 3 bases, J lost 2 bases, and 13 bases lay in between. The CDR3 runs to 15 residues. CDR3 residues: CASSIRLSENYGYTF. In nucleotides, the CDR3 is TGTGCCAGTAGTATCAGACTGAGTGAGAACTATGGCTACACCTTC.

The gene calls are TRBV5-1 and TRBJ1-4; maybe TRBD1 (5 bases). Germline values: CDR1 SGHRS, CDR2 YFSETQ. The CDR3 has 14 amino acids. V dropped 0 bases and J dropped 6 bases, with 9 bases sitting between them. The CDR3 DNA reads as TGCGCCAGCAGCTTGGGGGGGGTTGATGAAAAACTGTTTTTT. This codes for CASSLGGVDEKLFF.

This clone has a single count. The chain couples TRBV5-1 to TRBJ2-3; 11 nucleotides match TRBD2. This CDR3 has 16 residues. V trimming: 5 bases; J trimming: 3 bases; junction bases outside the gene matches: 8. Per the germline V gene, CDR1 is SGHRS and CDR2 is YFSETQ. The CDR3 nucleotides are TGCGCCAGCAGTGGCCCGACTAGCGGGGTGACAGATACGCAGTATTTT. Translated: CASSGPTSGVTDTQYF.

V usage is TRBV5-4 and J usage is TRBJ1-1, with D perhaps matching TRBD1 (6 bases). The V and J ends lost 4 bases and 7 bases respectively, with 14 bases between them. This CDR3 spans 13 amino acids. Germline values: CDR1 SGHNT, CDR2 YYREEE (reference sequence). The CDR3 here is CASSPRGRFEAFF. The CDR3 nucleotides read TGTGCCAGCAGCCCGCGGGGGCGCTTTGAAGCTTTCTTT.

This rearrangement joins TRBV5-1 to TRBJ1-1; D is unclear. This CDR3 spans 15 amino acids. Germline V gene lookup returns CDR1 SGHRS and CDR2 YFSETQ. V was trimmed by 3 bases and J by 4 bases, leaving 16 bases between them. Here the CDR3 reads CASSSKTDRGTEAFF. The CDR3 nucleotides read TGCGCCAGCAGCTCCAAGACGGACCGGGGCACTGAAGCTTTCTTT. The full variable domain, with the rest looked up from reference TRBV5-1 and TRBJ1-1, is KAGVTQTPRYLIKTRGQQVTLSCSPISGHRSVSWYQQTPGQGLQFLFEYFSETQRNKGNFPGRFSGRQFSNSRSEMNVSTLELGDSALYLCASSSKTDRGTEAFFGQGTRLTVV.

The rearrangement links TRBV28 to TRBJ1-1, with TRBD1 identical over 9 bases. V shed 8 bases, J shed 1 base, and the junction held 5 bases outside the gene matches. The germline V gene encodes CDR1 MDHEN and CDR2 SYDVKM. The CDR3 is 14 residues long. The CDR3 sequence is CASFWGQGNTEAFF. The CDR3 nucleotides read TGTGCCAGCTTCTGGGGACAGGGGAACACTGAAGCTTTCTTT. Full variable domain (outside the CDR3, taken from reference TRBV28 and TRBJ1-1): DVKVTQSSRYLVKRTGEKVFLECVQDMDHENMFWYRQDPGLGLRLIYFSYDVKMKEKGDIPEGYSVSREKKERFSLILESASTNQTSMYLCASFWGQGNTEAFFGQGTRLTVV.

The rearrangement uses TRBV5-6 and TRBJ1-4; D is perhaps TRBD1 (5 bases). This CDR3 has 14 residues. Trimming removed 3 bases at V and 6 bases at J, with 12 bases between. Germline lookup yields CDR1 SGHDT and CDR2 YYEEEE. CDR3 residues: CASSWGRDYEKLFF. The DNA of the CDR3 is TGTGCCAGCAGCTGGGGGAGGGATTATGAAAAACTGTTTTTT.